Shown below are 2 T cell receptor beta chains from a single sample sequenced in a study of control samples from healthy donors and cancer patients. Profiling relied on immunoSEQ multiplex PCR, and the TCRdb table lists in-frame clones only, not all of them. Of tens of thousands of clones in the sample, approximately 94% are singletons; the top ten hold 2.8%. Sequences were obtained from blood. These receptors came from a woman aged 25-40 years in good health.

This chain links TRBV21-1 with TRBJ1-5; no DNA check was done on the table's D call, TRBD1. TRBV21-1 counts as a pseudogene. The CDR3 has 20 amino acids. CDR3 residues: CASRPKATGQGSCANQPQHF. In DNA form, the CDR3 reads TGTGCCAGCAGACCTAAAGCCACGGGACAGGGGAGTTGTGCCAATCAGCCCCAGCATTTT.

The V call is TRBV15, the J call TRBJ1-5; D may be TRBD1 (5 bases). The germline V gene has CDR1 LNHNV and CDR2 YYDKDF (reference sequence). This CDR3 region has 15 residues. V was clipped by 0 bases and J by 1 base, with 7 bases between them. The chain's CDR3 is CATSRDGGSNQPQHF. The CDR3, as DNA: TGTGCCACCAGCAGAGATGGGGGGAGCAATCAGCCCCAGCATTTT.